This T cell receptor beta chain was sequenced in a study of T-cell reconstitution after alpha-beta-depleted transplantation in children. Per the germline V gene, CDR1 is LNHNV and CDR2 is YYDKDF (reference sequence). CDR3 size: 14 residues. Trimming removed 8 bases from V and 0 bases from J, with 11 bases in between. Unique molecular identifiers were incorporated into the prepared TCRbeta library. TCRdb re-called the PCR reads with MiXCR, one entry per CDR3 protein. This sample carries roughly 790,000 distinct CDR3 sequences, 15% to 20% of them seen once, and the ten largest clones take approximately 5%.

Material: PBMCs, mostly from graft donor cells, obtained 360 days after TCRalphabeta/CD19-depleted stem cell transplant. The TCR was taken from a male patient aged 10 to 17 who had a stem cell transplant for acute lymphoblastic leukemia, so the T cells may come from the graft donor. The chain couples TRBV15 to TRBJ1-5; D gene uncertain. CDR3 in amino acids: CATGRRNSNQPQHF. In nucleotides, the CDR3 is TGTGCCACCGGAAGGCGGAATAGCAATCAGCCCCAGCATTTT.